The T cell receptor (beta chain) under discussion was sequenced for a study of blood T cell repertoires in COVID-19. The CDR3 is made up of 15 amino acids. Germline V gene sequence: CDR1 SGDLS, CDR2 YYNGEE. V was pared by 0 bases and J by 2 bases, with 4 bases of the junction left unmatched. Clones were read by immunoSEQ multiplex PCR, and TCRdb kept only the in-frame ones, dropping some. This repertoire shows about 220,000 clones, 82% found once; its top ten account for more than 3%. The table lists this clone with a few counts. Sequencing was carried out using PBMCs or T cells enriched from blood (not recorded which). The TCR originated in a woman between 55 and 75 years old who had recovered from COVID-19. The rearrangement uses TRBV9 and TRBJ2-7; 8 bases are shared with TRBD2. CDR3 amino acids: CASSVGVGGAYEQYF. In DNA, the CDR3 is TGTGCCAGCAGCGTAGGGGTCGGGGGGGCCTACGAGCAGTACTTC.